This T cell receptor beta chain appears in the sequencing data of a study of T cell repertoires in cytomegalovirus infection. TCRdb passed the reads through MiXCR, listing each CDR3 protein once. The table records over 250,000 distinct CDR3 sequences, roughly 26% of them present only once. The TCR sequence derives from a human donor in good health (CMV status not recorded). Some clones in this sample may be carry-over from other donors' samples. The specimen sequenced was PBMCs.

The CDR3 bases are TGTGCCAGCAGCTTACTAGGGGGACGAGACTACGAGCAGTACTTC. Protein sequence: CASSLLGGRDYEQYF. The J gene is TRBJ2-7, the V gene TRBV7-2, with D perhaps TRBD1 (6 bases). The CDR3 is 15 residues long. Germline lookup yields CDR1 SGHTA and CDR2 FQGNSA. Trimming shortened V by 2 bases and J by 3 bases, and 14 bases separated the two germline ends.